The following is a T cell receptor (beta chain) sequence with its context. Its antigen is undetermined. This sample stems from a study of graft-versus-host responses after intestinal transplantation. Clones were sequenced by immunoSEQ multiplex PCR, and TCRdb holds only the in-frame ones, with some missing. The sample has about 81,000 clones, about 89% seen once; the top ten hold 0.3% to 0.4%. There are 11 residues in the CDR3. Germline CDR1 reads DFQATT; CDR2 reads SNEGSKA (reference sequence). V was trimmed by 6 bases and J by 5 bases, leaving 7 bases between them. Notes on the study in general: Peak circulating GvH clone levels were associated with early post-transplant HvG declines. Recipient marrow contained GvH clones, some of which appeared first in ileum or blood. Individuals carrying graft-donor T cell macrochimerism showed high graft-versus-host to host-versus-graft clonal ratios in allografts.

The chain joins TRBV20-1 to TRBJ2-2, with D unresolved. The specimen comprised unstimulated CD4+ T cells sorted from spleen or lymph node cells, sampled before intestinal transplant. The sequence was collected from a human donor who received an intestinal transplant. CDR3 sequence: CSAIRTGELFF. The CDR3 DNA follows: TGCAGTGCCATTCGGACCGGGGAGCTGTTTTTT.